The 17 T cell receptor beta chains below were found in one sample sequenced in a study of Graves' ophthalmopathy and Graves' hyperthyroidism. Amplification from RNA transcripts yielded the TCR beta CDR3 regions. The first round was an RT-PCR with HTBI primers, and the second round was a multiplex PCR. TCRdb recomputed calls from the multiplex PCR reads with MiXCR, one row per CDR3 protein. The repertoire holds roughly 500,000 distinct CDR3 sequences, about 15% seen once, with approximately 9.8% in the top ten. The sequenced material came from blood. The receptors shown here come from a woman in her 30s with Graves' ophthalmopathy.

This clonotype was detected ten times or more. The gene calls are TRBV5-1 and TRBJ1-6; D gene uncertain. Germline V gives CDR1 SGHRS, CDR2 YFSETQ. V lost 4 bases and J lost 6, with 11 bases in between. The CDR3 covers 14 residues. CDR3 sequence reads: CASSIRTGNSPLHF. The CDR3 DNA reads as TGCGCCAGCAGCATTAGGACGGGTAATTCACCCCTCCACTTT. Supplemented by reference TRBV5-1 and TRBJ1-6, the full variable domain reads KAGVTQTPRYLIKTRGQQVTLSCSPISGHRSVSWYQQTPGQGLQFLFEYFSETQRNKGNFPGRFSGRQFSNSRSEMNVSTLELGDSALYLCASSIRTGNSPLHFGNGTRLTVT.

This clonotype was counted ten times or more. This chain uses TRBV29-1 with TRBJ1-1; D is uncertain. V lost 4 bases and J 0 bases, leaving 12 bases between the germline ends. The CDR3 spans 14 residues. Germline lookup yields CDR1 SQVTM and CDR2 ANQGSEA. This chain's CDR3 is CSVVLGKMNTEAFF. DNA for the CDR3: TGCAGCGTTGTGTTAGGGAAAATGAACACTGAAGCTTTCTTT.

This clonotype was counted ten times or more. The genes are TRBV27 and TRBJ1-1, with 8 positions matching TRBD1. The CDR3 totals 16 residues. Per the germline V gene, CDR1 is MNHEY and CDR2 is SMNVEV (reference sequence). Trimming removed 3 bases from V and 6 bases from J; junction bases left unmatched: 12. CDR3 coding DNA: TGTGCCAGCAGTTTGGTCGGGCAGGGGGCATGGGCTGAAGCTTTCTTT. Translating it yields CASSLVGQGAWAEAFF.

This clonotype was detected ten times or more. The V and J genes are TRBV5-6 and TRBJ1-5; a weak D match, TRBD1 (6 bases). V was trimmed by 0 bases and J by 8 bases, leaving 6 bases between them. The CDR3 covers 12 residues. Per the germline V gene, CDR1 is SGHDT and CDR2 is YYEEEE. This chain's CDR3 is CASSLAGEPQHF. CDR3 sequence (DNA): TGTGCCAGCAGCTTGGCAGGGGAGCCCCAGCATTTT. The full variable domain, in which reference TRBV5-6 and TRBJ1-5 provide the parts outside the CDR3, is DAGVTQSPTHLIKTRGQQVTLRCSPKSGHDTVSWYQQALGQGPQFIFQYYEEEERQRGNFPDRFSGHQFPNYSSELNVNALLLGDSALYLCASSLAGEPQHFGDGTRLSIL.

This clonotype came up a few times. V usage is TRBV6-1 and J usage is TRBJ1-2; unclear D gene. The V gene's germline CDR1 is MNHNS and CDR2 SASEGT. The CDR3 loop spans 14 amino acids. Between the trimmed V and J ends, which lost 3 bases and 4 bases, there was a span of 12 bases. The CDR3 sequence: CASSDDATIYGYTF. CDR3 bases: TGTGCCAGCAGTGATGACGCAACCATCTATGGCTACACCTTC.

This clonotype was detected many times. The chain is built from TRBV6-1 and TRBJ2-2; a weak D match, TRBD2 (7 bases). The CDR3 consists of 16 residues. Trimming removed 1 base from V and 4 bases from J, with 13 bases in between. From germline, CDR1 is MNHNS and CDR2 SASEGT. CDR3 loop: CASSEVAGEGTGELFF. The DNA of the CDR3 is TGTGCCAGCAGTGAAGTGGCAGGGGAGGGCACCGGGGAGCTGTTTTTT.

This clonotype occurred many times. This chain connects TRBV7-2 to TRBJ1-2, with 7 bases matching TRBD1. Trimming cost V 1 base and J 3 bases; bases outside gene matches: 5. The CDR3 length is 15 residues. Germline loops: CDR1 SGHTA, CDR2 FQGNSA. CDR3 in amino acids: CASSLEGALDYGYTF. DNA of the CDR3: TGTGCCAGCAGCTTAGAGGGGGCGCTGGACTATGGCTACACCTTC.

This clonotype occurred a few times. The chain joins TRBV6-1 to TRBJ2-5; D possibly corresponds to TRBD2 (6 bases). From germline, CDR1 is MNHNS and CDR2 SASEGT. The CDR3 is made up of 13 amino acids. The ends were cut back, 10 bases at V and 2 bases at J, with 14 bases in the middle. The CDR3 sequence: CATRSRGQETQYF. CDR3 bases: TGTGCCACCAGGTCCCGGGGGCAAGAGACCCAGTACTTC.

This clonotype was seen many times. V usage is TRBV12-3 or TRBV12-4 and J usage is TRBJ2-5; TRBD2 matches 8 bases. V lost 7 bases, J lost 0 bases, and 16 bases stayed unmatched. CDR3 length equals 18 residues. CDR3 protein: CASNPGGGLGGYQETQYF. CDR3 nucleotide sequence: TGTGCCAGCAACCCGGGGGGGGGACTAGGAGGTTACCAAGAGACCCAGTACTTC.

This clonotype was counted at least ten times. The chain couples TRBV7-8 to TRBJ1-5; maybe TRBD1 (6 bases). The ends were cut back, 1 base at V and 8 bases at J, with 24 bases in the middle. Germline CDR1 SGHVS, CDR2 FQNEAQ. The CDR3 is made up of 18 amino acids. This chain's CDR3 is CASSLGYRDTGLREPQHF. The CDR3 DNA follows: TGTGCCAGCAGCTTAGGGTATAGGGACACGGGTCTTAGGGAGCCCCAGCATTTT.

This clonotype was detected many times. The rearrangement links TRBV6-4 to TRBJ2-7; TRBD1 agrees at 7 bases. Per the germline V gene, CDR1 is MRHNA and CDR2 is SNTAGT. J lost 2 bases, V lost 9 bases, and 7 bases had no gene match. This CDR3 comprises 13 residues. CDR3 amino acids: CARVTGNPYEQYF. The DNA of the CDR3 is TGTGCCAGGGTGACAGGGAACCCCTACGAGCAGTACTTC.

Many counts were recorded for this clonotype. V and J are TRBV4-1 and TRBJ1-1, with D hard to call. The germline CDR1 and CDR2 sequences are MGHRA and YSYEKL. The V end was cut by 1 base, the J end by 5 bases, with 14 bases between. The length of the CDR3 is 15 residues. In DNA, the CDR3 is TGCGCCAGCAGCCAAGCTCTCGGCGTACGGACTGAAGCTTTCTTT. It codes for CASSQALGVRTEAFF.

CDR3 region: CASRSYSWGRTGELFF. The DNA for the CDR3 is TGTGCCAGCAGGAGCTATTCGTGGGGCCGTACCGGGGAGCTGTTTTTT. The genes are TRBV6-1 and TRBJ2-2; D is possibly TRBD1 (5 bases). The CDR3 runs to 16 residues. V was pared by 6 bases and J by 5 bases, with 19 bases between. CDR1 is MNHNS, CDR2 SASEGT, per germline.

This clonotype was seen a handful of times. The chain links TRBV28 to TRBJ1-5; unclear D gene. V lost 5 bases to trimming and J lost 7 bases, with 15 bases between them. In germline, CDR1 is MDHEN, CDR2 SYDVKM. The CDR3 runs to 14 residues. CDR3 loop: CASSLRAEGQPQHF. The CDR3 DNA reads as TGTGCCAGCAGTCTCCGCGCGGAAGGCCAGCCCCAGCATTTT.

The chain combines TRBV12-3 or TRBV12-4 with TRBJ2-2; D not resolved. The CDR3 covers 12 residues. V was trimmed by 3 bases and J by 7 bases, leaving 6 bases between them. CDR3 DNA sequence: TGTGCCAGCAGTTTCCCTCTCGGGGAGCTGTTTTTT. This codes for CASSFPLGELFF.

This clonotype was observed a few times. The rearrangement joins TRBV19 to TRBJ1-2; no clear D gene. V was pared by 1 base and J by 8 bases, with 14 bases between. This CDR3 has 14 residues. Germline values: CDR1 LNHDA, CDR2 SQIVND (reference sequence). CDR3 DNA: TGTGCCAGTAGTATAGTGGCGCCGGCGGGAGGCTACACCTTC. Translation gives CASSIVAPAGGYTF.

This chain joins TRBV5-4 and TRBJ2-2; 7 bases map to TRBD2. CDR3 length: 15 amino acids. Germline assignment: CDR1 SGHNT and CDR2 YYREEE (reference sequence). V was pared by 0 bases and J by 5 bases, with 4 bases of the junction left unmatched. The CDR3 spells CASSLGGGATGELFF. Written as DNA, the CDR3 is TGTGCCAGCAGCTTGGGCGGGGGAGCTACCGGGGAGCTGTTTTTT.